The T cell receptor beta chain under discussion was sequenced for a study of blood T cell repertoires in COVID-19. Individuals aged roughly 18 to 95 years were recruited from about two dozen US areas. Researchers sorted participants into cohorts using their self-reported clinical history. Exposed volunteers were people who met a COVID-19 case within 2 weeks before study entry. Only in-frame clones appear in the TCRdb table, and some are missing; sequencing was by immunoSEQ multiplex PCR. Counted here are 320,000 or so clones, approximately 81% occurring once; the ten biggest clones make up 1.5% to 2%. The CDR3 consists of 13 residues. Germline V CDR1 and CDR2: SGHNT, YENEEA. The germline V and J ends were trimmed by 5 bases and 9 bases, with 14 bases remaining between them.

Source material: PBMCs or T cells enriched from blood (not recorded which). The sequence was obtained from a woman aged 25 to 39 who had been exposed to COVID-19. The gene calls are TRBV11-3 and TRBJ2-1, with D perhaps TRBD2 (6 bases). Here the CDR3 DNA reads TGTGCCAGCAGCCCCAAGGGAGGCGCTGAGCAGTTCTTC. Translating it yields CASSPKGGAEQFF. Variable domain in full (rest from reference TRBV11-3 and TRBJ2-1): EAGVVQSPRYKIIEKKQPVAFWCNPISGHNTLYWYLQNLGQGPELLIRYENEEAVDDSQLPKDRFSAERLKGVDSTLKIQPAELGDSAVYLCASSPKGGAEQFFGPGTRLTVL.